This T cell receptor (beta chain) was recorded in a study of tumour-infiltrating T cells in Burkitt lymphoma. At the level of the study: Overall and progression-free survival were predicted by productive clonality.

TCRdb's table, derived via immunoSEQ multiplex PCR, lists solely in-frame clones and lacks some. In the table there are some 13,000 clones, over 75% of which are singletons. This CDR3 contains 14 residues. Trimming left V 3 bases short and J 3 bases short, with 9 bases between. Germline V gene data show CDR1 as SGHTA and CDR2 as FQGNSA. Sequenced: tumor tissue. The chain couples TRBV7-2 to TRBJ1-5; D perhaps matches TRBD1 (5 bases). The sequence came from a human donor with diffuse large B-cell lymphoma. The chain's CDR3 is CASSFKGVNQPQHF. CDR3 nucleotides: TGTGCCAGCAGCTTTAAAGGGGTCAATCAGCCCCAGCATTTT.